This T cell receptor (beta chain) was sequenced in a study of T cell repertoires in cytomegalovirus infection. Background on the study: Public TCR beta signatures indicated both CMV infection and matching HLA type. Study-level findings and limits: Dominant in the ex vivo response were TCR beta clonotypes restricted by HLA-C and specific for CMV. People with CMV and the relevant HLA were identified by cumulative public TCR beta family frequency.

The germline V gene has CDR1 SGHVS and CDR2 FQNEAQ. This CDR3 has 13 residues. The germline V and J ends were trimmed by 1 base and 9 bases, with 9 bases remaining between them. This clonotype was seen ten or more times. No antigen is known for it. TCRdb ran MiXCR on the reads and lists one entry per CDR3 protein. The table includes just over 150,000 distinct CDR3 sequences, less than 25% detected once. V and J are TRBV7-8 and TRBJ2-2; D unclear. This sequence was found in a human donor in good health (CMV status not recorded). Some clones in this sample may be carry-over from other donors' samples. The sequenced material came from PBMCs. DNA for the CDR3: TGTGCCAGCAGCTTAGAGGCTAGGAGGGAGCTGTTTTTT. This codes for CASSLEARRELFF.